A selection of T cell receptor beta chains follows, all from one sample in a study of tumor-infiltrating lymphocytes in primary liver carcinoma. Via MiXCR, TCRdb re-called the multiplex PCR reads, giving one row per CDR3 protein. Among fewer than 200,000 distinct CDR3 sequences listed, around 85% were seen once. Sequencing was done on a sample of tumor tissue from primary liver carcinoma. These receptors came from a middle-aged man with primary liver carcinoma and hepatitis B virus infection. Both conserved end residues are trimmed from each CDR3. The D gene is left open where the match is weak.

V,D,CDR3
TRBV6-5,TRBD2,AIKREGYTGELF
TRBV11-2,TRBD1,ASSPFPGQTGQY
TRBV12-3/TRBV12-4,NA,TSREGTGFGTQY
TRBV29-1,TRBD2,RSGTRNWNEQF
TRBV14,NA,ASSLTANTGELF
TRBV11-1,NA,AISPGGSSVGAHSETQY
TRBV14,NA,TSSQAGTPGAGELF
TRBV6-1,TRBD1,AISTGQSYGYT
TRBV5-5,NA,ASILPTGYEQY
TRBV29-1,NA,SVEANTRELV
TRBV11-2,NA,ACSPVGLVPETQY
TRBV29-1,NA,SDDSGYGYT
TRBV30,NA,AWRERGSDTQF
TRBV4-2,NA,ASSPHLRGDTEPQPQH
TRBV11-1,NA,DSSFSLGGEQY
TRBV6-5,NA,ASRRMRGRETQY
TRBV11-2,NA,ASSLLGYKNIQY
TRBV6-2/TRBV6-3,NA,ASTFVKGDQPQH
TRBV5-4,NA,ASSSSGKGTWEQY
TRBV30,TRBD1,ACPGWTGSVNGYT
TRBV28,NA,DRSLEGGNTEAF
TRBV12-3/TRBV12-4,NA,ASRQPIMDEQY
TRBV5-4,TRBD2,ASGGGPGADNSYEQY
TRBV7-8,NA,ASSISGYTDTQD
TRBV12-3/TRBV12-4,NA,ACSLLRSTDTQY
TRBV11-1,TRBD2,ASSKWVAGGPVGTDTQY
TRBV11-3,NA,ASSLGVSNNKQF
TRBV5-4,NA,ASNRGENGELF
TRBV29-1,TRBD2,SVDGTSGRAWELL
TRBV29-1,NA,SVTGSQETQY